The 23 T cell receptor beta chains below were found in one sample sequenced in a study of blood T cell repertoires in COVID-19. The method was immunoSEQ multiplex PCR; TCRdb's version includes in-frame clones alone and lacks a portion of them. The sample yields some 360,000 clones, more than 70% seen once. Sequencing input: peripheral blood. These receptors all stem from a woman aged 60-75 years with COVID-19, enrolled during active disease.

This chain links TRBV9 with TRBJ1-1; 7 bases are shared with TRBD1. The germline V gene has CDR1 SGDLS and CDR2 YYNGEE. V was pared by 2 bases and J by 5 bases, with 12 bases of the junction left unmatched. This CDR3 is 16 amino acids long. The CDR3 nucleotides are TGTGCCAGCAGCGTGGGGAAGGGGGCCTGGGGGACTGAAGCTTTCTTT. Residues: CASSVGKGAWGTEAFF.

In DNA, the CDR3 is TGCGCCAGCAGCTTGGTTCTGGCCAACACTGAAGCTTTCTTT. Its translation is CASSLVLANTEAFF. The V and J genes are TRBV5-1 and TRBJ1-1; D is ambiguous. With 0 bases removed from V and 2 bases from J, the gap between germline ends came to 8 bases. The CDR3 totals 14 residues. In germline, CDR1 is SGHRS, CDR2 YFSETQ.

The rearrangement links TRBV5-1 to TRBJ1-6, with D perhaps TRBD1 (5 bases). CDR1 is SGHRS and CDR2 is YFSETQ in the germline V gene. V dropped 2 bases and J dropped 5 bases, with 8 bases sitting between them. CDR3 length: 14 amino acids. CDR3 amino acids: CASSFLGDNSPLHF. Written as DNA, the CDR3 is TGCGCCAGCAGCTTCTTAGGGGATAATTCACCCCTCCACTTT.

As to this clone: One junction end does not reproduce the germline sequence, and a read error may be involved. The rearrangement uses TRBV3-1 (or the pseudogene TRBV3-2) and TRBJ2-5, with TRBD1 matching over 7 bases. The CDR3 consists of 12 residues. CDR1 is LGHDT, CDR2 YNNKEL, per germline (reference sequence). CDR3 coding DNA: TGTGCCAGCAGCCTAAAATACAGGGGTAACCACTTC. Translated, it gives CASSLKYRGNHF.

The chain joins TRBV7-2 to TRBJ2-6; maybe TRBD2 (5 bases). The CDR3 consists of 18 residues. Trimming stripped 1 base from V and 1 base from J, with 14 bases between. Per germline, CDR1 SGHTA and CDR2 FQGNSA. This CDR3 is CASSLDVAGLSGANVLTF. As DNA, the CDR3 is TGTGCCAGCAGCTTAGATGTGGCAGGACTTTCTGGGGCCAACGTCCTGACTTTC.

The gene calls are TRBV6-2 or TRBV6-3 and TRBJ1-2; 9 bases match TRBD1. Germline CDR1 reads MNHEY; CDR2 reads SVGEGT. This CDR3 is built from 16 residues. V lost 2 bases to trimming and J lost 4 bases; unmatched junction nucleotides: 8. The CDR3 loop is CASSYIWTGDFYGYTF. The CDR3 region has the DNA TGTGCCAGCAGTTACATCTGGACAGGGGATTTCTATGGCTACACCTTC.

The chain couples TRBV14 to TRBJ2-1, with 7 bases fitting TRBD2. The CDR3 length is 16 residues. V trimming: 1 base; J trimming: 10 bases; junction bases outside the gene matches: 13. Germline values: CDR1 SGHDN, CDR2 FVKESK. CDR3 DNA sequence: TGTGCCAGCAGCCAAGCGGGGGGAGGTTTCTCGCGCGAGCAGTTCTTC. Translation: CASSQAGGGFSREQFF.

The V and J genes are TRBV2 and TRBJ1-1; TRBD1 is a possible D gene (6 bases). The germline V gene has CDR1 SNHLY and CDR2 FYNNEI. V was shortened by 3 bases and J by 1 base, with 6 bases between the two germline ends. The CDR3 contains 13 residues. Written as DNA, the CDR3 is TGTGCCAGCAGTGAGGGGGCGAACACTGAAGCTTTCTTT. Translation gives CASSEGANTEAFF.

This sequence joins TRBV5-5 and TRBJ2-6; D might be TRBD2 (5 bases). Germline CDR1 reads SGHKS; CDR2 reads YYEKEE (reference sequence). Trimming stripped 4 bases from V and 2 bases from J, with 13 bases between. The CDR3 runs to 16 residues. The CDR3 spells CASSRSGGAGANVLTF. For the CDR3, the DNA is TGTGCCAGCAGCCGTAGTGGAGGAGCTGGGGCCAACGTCCTGACTTTC. Filled out from reference TRBV5-5 and TRBJ2-6, the complete variable domain reads DAGVTQSPTHLIKTRGQQVTLRCSPISGHKSVSWYQQVLGQGPQFIFQYYEKEERGRGNFPDRFSARQFPNYSSELNVNALLLGDSALYLCASSRSGGAGANVLTFGAGSRLTVL.

The chain employs TRBV14 and TRBJ2-7, with TRBD1 matching 9 bases. CDR3 length equals 15 residues. Germline-derived CDR1 and CDR2 are SGHDN and FVKESK. After removal of 2 bases from V and 3 bases from J, the junction contained 5 bases not matched to a gene. CDR3 nucleotide sequence: TGTGCCAGCAGCCAACCGGGACAGGGACACTACGAGCAGTACTTC. It yields the protein CASSQPGQGHYEQYF.

The chain employs TRBV10-2 and TRBJ1-3; D is unclear. Trimming took 2 bases from V and 5 from J, leaving 13 bases between them. Per the germline V gene, CDR1 is WSHSY and CDR2 is SAAADI. The CDR3 has 15 residues. CDR3 protein: CASSEAGQLRNTIYF. Written as DNA, the CDR3 is TGCGCCAGCAGTGAGGCGGGTCAGCTTCGAAACACCATATATTTT.

Here the CDR3 DNA reads TGTGCCAGCAGCCAAGCTGACCAGGTCACAGATACGCAGTATTTT. It yields the protein CASSQADQVTDTQYF. The chain employs TRBV4-2 and TRBJ2-3; D remains ambiguous. V lost 1 base and J lost 2, with 10 bases in between. Germline CDR1 LGHNA, CDR2 YNFKEQ. The CDR3 is made up of 15 amino acids.

The chain has TRBV5-1 and TRBJ2-6, with D uncertain. CDR1 and CDR2 from the germline V gene are SGHRS and YFSETQ. The V end was cut by 0 bases, the J end by 0 bases, with 7 bases between. This CDR3 region has 16 residues. The chain's CDR3 is CASSLEPVSGANVLTF. CDR3 nucleotides: TGCGCCAGCAGCTTGGAGCCGGTCTCTGGGGCCAACGTCCTGACTTTC.

The chain recombines TRBV1 with TRBJ2-1; the table gives TRBD1 as D, unverified against the DNA. TRBV1 is a pseudogene segment. This CDR3 has 12 amino acids. CDR3 residues: CTSSRRAREQFF. CDR3 coding DNA: TGCACCAGCAGCCGCAGGGCCCGTGAGCAGTTCTTC.

The V gene is TRBV18, the J gene TRBJ2-7, with D possibly TRBD2 on 6 matching bases. Trimming took 6 bases from V and 1 from J, leaving 13 bases between them. Germline V lookup: CDR1 KGHSH, CDR2 LQKENI. The CDR3 sequence is 14 residues long. This chain's CDR3 is CASSPSGRSYEQYF. The CDR3 DNA reads as TGTGCCAGCTCGCCGAGCGGGCGGTCCTACGAGCAGTACTTC.

The chain employs TRBV23-1 and TRBJ2-1; 8 bases map to TRBD2. TRBV23-1 is identified as an open reading frame with a role that is uncertain. The CDR3 length is 17 residues. After removal of 2 bases from V and 1 base from J, the junction contained 7 bases not matched to a gene. CDR3 protein: CASSQERGGFSYNEQFF. CDR3 in DNA: TGCGCCAGCAGTCAAGAACGGGGGGGCTTTTCCTACAATGAGCAGTTCTTC.

This clone was seen once. V gene TRBV5-6 combines with J gene TRBJ2-7; perhaps TRBD1 as D (6 bases). CDR3 length equals 12 residues. V was clipped by 3 bases and J by 5 bases, with 9 bases between them. The germline gives CDR1 SGHDT, CDR2 YYEEEE. DNA of the CDR3: TGTGCCAGCAGCTACCGGGACAACGAGCAGTACTTC. Translation gives CASSYRDNEQYF.

This clone occurred a few times. As DNA, the CDR3 is TGTGCCAGCAGCTTAGATGGGACTAGCGTGGCTAGCACAGATACGCAGTATTTT. This codes for CASSLDGTSVASTDTQYF. The gene calls are TRBV7-8 and TRBJ2-3, with TRBD2 matching 10 bases. Germline V gene sequence: CDR1 SGHVS, CDR2 FQNEAQ. CDR3 length: 18 residues. V lost 1 base, J lost 0 bases, and 7 bases stayed unmatched.

The chain links TRBV3-1 (or the pseudogene TRBV3-2) to TRBJ1-5; D remains ambiguous. V lost 2 bases, J lost 4 bases, and 9 bases lay in between. Germline V CDR1 and CDR2: LGHDT, YNNKEL (reference sequence). This CDR3 has 14 residues. The CDR3 here is CASSQFTANQPQHF. The CDR3 DNA is TGTGCCAGCAGCCAATTTACCGCGAATCAGCCCCAGCATTTT.

The gene calls are TRBV27 and TRBJ2-2; 8 bases are shared with TRBD1. CDR1 is MNHEY, CDR2 SMNVEV, per germline (reference sequence). The V and J ends lost 2 bases and 4 bases, in that order; junction bases with no gene match: 18. This CDR3 comprises 20 residues. The CDR3 DNA sequence: TGTGCCAGCAGTTTAAGGGCTCTGGGACAGGTAAAATTGTCCACCGGGGAGCTGTTTTTT. This sequence encodes CASSLRALGQVKLSTGELFF.

This clone was seen only a few times. This chain uses TRBV14 with TRBJ1-1, with D possibly matching TRBD1 (6 bases). The V end was cut by 7 bases, the J end by 6 bases, with 21 bases between. CDR1 is SGHDN, CDR2 FVKESK, per germline. This CDR3 spans 15 amino acids. CDR3 DNA sequence: TGTGCCAGCACCCCAGGCTCAGGGGTAAATTCTGAAGCTTTCTTT. It specifies CASTPGSGVNSEAFF. The entire variable domain, with the rest obtained from reference TRBV14 and TRBJ1-1, is as follows: EAGVTQFPSHSVIEKGQTVTLRCDPISGHDNLYWYRRVMGKEIKFLLHFVKESKQDESGMPNNRFLAERTGGTYSTLKVQPAELEDSGVYFCASTPGSGVNSEAFFGQGTRLTVV.

The chain carries TRBV4-1 and TRBJ1-1; D not resolved. Per the germline V gene, CDR1 is MGHRA and CDR2 is YSYEKL. The CDR3 length is 13 residues. V was shortened by 0 bases and J by 7 bases, with 9 bases between the two germline ends. CDR3 loop: CASSQDGGHEAFF. The CDR3 DNA sequence: TGCGCCAGCAGCCAAGATGGCGGCCATGAAGCTTTCTTT.

This clone was found many times. The chain uses TRBV18 and TRBJ2-7, with D possibly matching TRBD1 (5 bases). The CDR3 runs 14 residues. Per the germline V gene, CDR1 is KGHSH and CDR2 is LQKENI. The V gene lost 3 bases and the J gene lost 2 bases, with 11 bases spanning the gap. The CDR3 spells CASSPPGRPYEQYF. For the CDR3, the DNA is TGTGCCAGCTCACCCCCAGGGCGGCCCTACGAGCAGTACTTC.